This entry features one T cell receptor beta chain sequence. Method: immunoSEQ multiplex PCR; TCRdb's copy keeps in-frame clones and lacks some. The table includes just under 75,000 clones, around 90% detected once. The source of the sample is a study of OX40 agonist ivuxolimab in advanced cancers. As for the study in general: While on treatment, patients had intravenous ivuxolimab at 0.01 to 10 mg/kg every 2 weeks.

Germline V gene sequence: CDR1 KGHSH, CDR2 LQKENI. V dropped 4 bases and J dropped 8 bases, with 12 bases sitting between them. CDR3 size: 14 residues. This clonotype was obtained from an adult with an advanced solid tumor such as melanoma, head and neck, liver or kidney cancer. The J gene is TRBJ1-6, the V gene TRBV18, with D perhaps matching TRBD1 (6 bases). The source material was CD4+ or CD8+ T cells sorted from blood, sampled in a trial of the OX40 agonist ivuxolimab. In nucleotides, the CDR3 is TGTGCCAGCTCACTACGGGACACCGATTCACCCCTCCACTTT. The encoded protein is CASSLRDTDSPLHF.